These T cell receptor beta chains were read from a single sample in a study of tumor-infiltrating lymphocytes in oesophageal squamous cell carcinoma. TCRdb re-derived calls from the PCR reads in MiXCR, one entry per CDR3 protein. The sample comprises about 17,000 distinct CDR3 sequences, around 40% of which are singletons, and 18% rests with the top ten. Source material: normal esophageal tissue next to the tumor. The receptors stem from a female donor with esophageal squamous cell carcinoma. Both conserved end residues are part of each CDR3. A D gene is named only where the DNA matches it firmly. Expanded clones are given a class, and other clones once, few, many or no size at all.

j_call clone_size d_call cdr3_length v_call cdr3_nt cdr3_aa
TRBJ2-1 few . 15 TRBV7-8 TGTGCCAGCAGCGTCGGGACGACTCAGGGGAATGAGCAGTTCTTC CASSVGTTQGNEQFF
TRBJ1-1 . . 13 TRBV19 TGTGCCAGTAGTTGGCAGATGAACACTGAAGCTTTCTTT CASSWQMNTEAFF
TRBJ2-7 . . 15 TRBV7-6 TGTGCCAGCAGCTTGGAGGGCAGGGTCGAATCACCCCTCCACTTC CASSLEGRVESPLHF
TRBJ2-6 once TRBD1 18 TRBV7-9 TGTGCCAGCAGCTTCGGACAGGGGGCAGGCTCTGGGGCCAACGTCCTGACTTTC CASSFGQGAGSGANVLTF
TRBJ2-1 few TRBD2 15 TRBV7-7 TGTGCTAGCAGCTTATTTAGCGGGAGTTACAATGAGCAGTTCTTC CASSLFSGSYNEQFF
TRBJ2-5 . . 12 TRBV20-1 TGCAGTGCCAGGGGACGAAAAGAGACCCAGTACTTC CSARGRKETQYF
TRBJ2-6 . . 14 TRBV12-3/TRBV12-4 TGTGCCAGCAGTTTAGGGGGCAGAACTTCACCCCTCCACTTC CASSLGGRTSPLHF
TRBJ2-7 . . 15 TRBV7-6 TGTGCCAGCAGCTTGAGGGGCCAGAACAGCTACGAGCAGTACTTC CASSLRGQNSYEQYF
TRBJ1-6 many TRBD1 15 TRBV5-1 TGCGCCAGCAGCTTTGGGACAGGGGGTGGTTCACCCCTCCACTTT CASSFGTGGGSPLHF
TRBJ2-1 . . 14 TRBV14 TGTGCCAGCAGCCAAGAGGGAGAGTACAATGAGCAGTTCTTC CASSQEGEYNEQFF
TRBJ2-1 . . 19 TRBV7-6 TGTGCTAGCAGCTTAGCGCTCGGGGGTTTGGGCCTCTCCTACAATGAGCAGTTCTTC CASSLALGGLGLSYNEQFF
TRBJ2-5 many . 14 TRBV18 TGTGCCAGCTCACCACCGGAACAGCGAGAGACCCAGTACTTC CASSPPEQRETQYF
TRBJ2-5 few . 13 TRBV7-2 TGTGCCAGCAGCTTTTTTGGGGAAGAGACCCAGTACTTC CASSFFGEETQYF
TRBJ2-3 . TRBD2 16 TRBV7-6 TGTGCCAGCAGCTTAGCGGGTAGCGGGGGCGGGGATACGCAGTATTTT CASSLAGSGGGDTQYF
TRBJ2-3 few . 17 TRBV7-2 TGTGCCAGCAGCCCTTTAGGCGCTCGAGGGGGGACAGATACGCAGTATTTT CASSPLGARGGTDTQYF
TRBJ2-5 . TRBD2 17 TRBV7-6 TGTGCCAGCAGCTTATCCATAGCGGGAGGGCATGGGGAGACCCAGTACTTC CASSLSIAGGHGETQYF
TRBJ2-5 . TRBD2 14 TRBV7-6 TGTGCCAGCAGCTACCCTAGCGGCCAAGAGACCCAGTACTTC CASSYPSGQETQYF
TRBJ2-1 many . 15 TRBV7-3 TGTGCCAGCAGCTTAACGTCTCAAGGCTACAATGAGCAGTTCTTC CASSLTSQGYNEQFF
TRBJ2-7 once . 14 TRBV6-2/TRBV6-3 TGTGCCAGCACGGGGGAGTCCCCCCCGTACGAGCAGTACTTC CASTGESPPYEQYF
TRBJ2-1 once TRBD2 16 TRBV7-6 TGTGCCAGCAGCCGGGGGGTAGCGGGGGGCAACAATGAGCAGTTCTTC CASSRGVAGGNNEQFF
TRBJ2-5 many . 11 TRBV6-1 TGTGCCAGCAGTTATTGGGAGACCCAGTACTTC CASSYWETQYF
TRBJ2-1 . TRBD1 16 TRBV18 TGTGCCAGCTCACCGGGCCGGGACAGGGGATCCGATGAGCAGTTCTTC CASSPGRDRGSDEQFF
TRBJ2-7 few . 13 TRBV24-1 TGTGCCACCAGTCCCCCGCAGGGCTACGAGCAGTACTTC CATSPPQGYEQYF
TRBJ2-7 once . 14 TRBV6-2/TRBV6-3 TGTGCCAGCAGCGGAGAGGGACCCTCCTACGAGCAGTACTTC CASSGEGPSYEQYF